The present TCR beta chain was sequenced within a study of early T cells in non-severe SARS-CoV-2 infection. As for the study in general: The chains were unpaired, and the sequenced material was bulk RNA from unsorted whole blood. Study-level results: A preference for anti-spike CD8 responses marked VDJdb matching, which missed private and CD4 specificities.

This clonotype came up a few times. Its antigen is as yet unknown. Individual cDNA molecules were tagged with unique molecular identifiers. TCRdb reprocessed the 5' RACE reads with MiXCR, giving one entry per CDR3 protein. The sample lists under 60,000 distinct CDR3 sequences; approximately 10% were seen once. V lost 4 bases and J lost 2; bases outside the gene matches: 8. Germline lookup yields CDR1 ENHRY and CDR2 SYGVKD. CDR3 length: 16 amino acids. This receptor was identified in an adult who was a healthcare worker with PCR-confirmed SARS-CoV-2 infection or an uninfected control (not recorded which). Sequences were derived from whole blood, sampled at baseline. The chain recombines TRBV10-3 with TRBJ2-3; 8 bases map to TRBD2. CDR3 bases: TGTGCCATCAGTGCTCAGGGCGGGGGGCTCACAGATACGCAGTATTTT. Its translation: CAISAQGGGLTDTQYF.